Shown below are 10 T cell receptor beta chains from a single sample sequenced in a study of identical twins. MiXCR, run by TCRdb on the 5' RACE reads, gives a single entry per CDR3 protein. The sample contains some 590,000 distinct CDR3 sequences, 9.6% of which appear only once. The sample also formed part of further work on yellow fever vaccine responses in identical twins.

Input material: PBMCs. Every receptor here comes from a woman aged 18-29 years in good health.

The CDR3 loop reads CASSHTSGPYEQYF. The CDR3 DNA follows: TGTGCCAGCAGCCATACCTCTGGGCCCTACGAGCAGTACTTC. The V and J genes are TRBV3-1 and TRBJ2-7; D unclear. Germline V lookup: CDR1 LGHDT, CDR2 YNNKEL (reference sequence). The V end was cut by 3 bases, the J end by 2 bases, with 11 bases between. The length of the CDR3 is 14 residues.

The chain joins TRBV25-1 to TRBJ2-5; D is unclear. In germline, CDR1 is MGHDK, CDR2 SYGVNS. The CDR3 spans 14 residues. V lost 4 bases and J 5 bases, leaving 14 bases between the germline ends. CDR3 sequence (DNA): TGTGCCAGCAGTGGGCCACAGTGGCAGGAGACCCAGTACTTC. Its translation is CASSGPQWQETQYF.

This clonotype turned up a few times. This rearrangement joins TRBV28 to TRBJ2-7; D gene ambiguous. The germline V gene has CDR1 MDHEN and CDR2 SYDVKM. The V gene lost 8 bases and the J gene lost 5 bases, with 10 bases spanning the gap. This CDR3 region has 11 residues. CDR3 DNA: TGTGCCAGCGCCCAGTACCACGAGCAGTACTTC. This encodes CASAQYHEQYF.

The rearrangement joins TRBV27 to TRBJ2-7; D not certain. The CDR3 extends over 13 amino acids. V dropped 5 bases and J dropped 12 bases, with 20 bases sitting between them. Germline lookup yields CDR1 MNHEY and CDR2 SMNVEV (reference sequence). CDR3 sequence reads: CASSPIQTPKMYF. In DNA, the CDR3 is TGTGCCAGCAGTCCTATCCAGACCCCAAAAATGTACTTC.

In this sample, this clonotype turned up many times. CDR3 bases: TGCGCCAGCAGCCAAGACAGGGCTTCCTACGAGCAGTACTTC. Translating gives CASSQDRASYEQYF. The genes are TRBV4-3 and TRBJ2-7; D possibly corresponds to TRBD1 (5 bases). Germline V gives CDR1 LGHNA, CDR2 YSLEER. The CDR3 sequence is 14 residues long. The V end lost 0 bases, the J end lost 1 base, and 7 bases lay between the germline ends.

This clonotype appeared a few times. This chain connects TRBV6-9 to TRBJ2-1, with 11 bases fitting TRBD1. In germline, CDR1 is MNHGY, CDR2 SVAAGI. The CDR3 extends over 15 amino acids. Trimming removed 5 bases from V and 7 bases from J; junction bases left unmatched: 7. In DNA form, the CDR3 reads TGTGCCAGCAGTCCCAGGGGACAGGGGGAAAATGAGCAGTTCTTC. This sequence encodes CASSPRGQGENEQFF.

This clonotype appeared many times. This chain joins TRBV6-1 and TRBJ1-1; D might be TRBD1 (5 bases). CDR3 length: 14 amino acids. The germline CDR1 and CDR2 sequences are MNHNS and SASEGT. The V gene lost 6 bases and the J gene lost 0 bases, with 11 bases spanning the gap. The CDR3 region is CASRLGQLNTEAFF. The CDR3 nucleotides are TGTGCCAGCAGACTGGGGCAGTTGAACACTGAAGCTTTCTTT.

Many counts were recorded for this clonotype. In DNA form, the CDR3 reads TGTGCCAGCGGACACGAGACAGGGGGCACCGGGGAGCTGTTTTTT. This encodes CASGHETGGTGELFF. This sequence joins TRBV28 and TRBJ2-2; 9 nucleotides line up with TRBD1. The CDR3 length is 15 residues. V lost 8 bases to trimming and J lost 4 bases; unmatched junction nucleotides: 8. From germline, CDR1 is MDHEN and CDR2 SYDVKM.

This clonotype was detected a few times. This chain's CDR3 is CASSVTGVGTDTQYF. The CDR3 nucleotides read TGTGCCAGCAGTGTTACGGGAGTGGGAACAGATACGCAGTATTTT. The V and J genes are TRBV6-1 and TRBJ2-3; possible D gene TRBD2, 6 bases. Germline V gene lookup returns CDR1 MNHNS and CDR2 SASEGT. This CDR3 has 15 amino acids. V lost 4 bases, J lost 3 bases, and 14 bases lay in between.

This clonotype was found many times. V gene TRBV29-1 combines with J gene TRBJ2-2; possible D gene TRBD1, 8 bases. CDR3 length: 17 residues. Trimming cost V 3 bases and J 3 bases, with 20 bases left between them. Germline V gene data show CDR1 as SQVTM and CDR2 as ANQGSEA. The CDR3 DNA is TGCAGCGTTGATTCGACAGGGGAGGGAGTGTACACCGGGGAGCTGTTTTTT. Encoded protein: CSVDSTGEGVYTGELFF.